The text below deals with one T cell receptor beta chain. Its antigen is unidentified. This sample is part of a study of identical twins. Study-wide findings and caveats: Cord blood's abundant beta clonotypes had fewer insertions, unlike memory repertoires. Twin-shared out-of-frame alpha sequences were enriched for low generation probability.

TCRdb re-derived calls from the 5' RACE reads in MiXCR, one entry per CDR3 protein. In the table there are 500,000 to 600,000 distinct CDR3 sequences, roughly a fifth of which are singletons. V shed 5 bases, J shed 9 bases, and the junction held 5 bases outside the gene matches. This CDR3 spans 13 amino acids. Germline V gene data show CDR1 as MNHNS and CDR2 as SASEGT. The same data also contributed to another study, on T cells expressing NK-cell markers. As that study records: Of CD8+ T cells, 1.0-7.0% belonged to dominant NKG2C+ clonotypes in six donors. Expanded clones of NKG2C+ T cells had an unclear HCMV specificity.

Sequencing was carried out using CD4+ T cells sorted from blood. The V gene is TRBV6-1, the J gene TRBJ2-3, with 10 bases lining up with TRBD1. The sequence was obtained from a woman younger than 35 in good health. CDR3 sequence reads: CASSPGQGWTQYF. CDR3 nucleotides: TGTGCCAGCAGTCCGGGACAGGGGTGGACGCAGTATTTT.